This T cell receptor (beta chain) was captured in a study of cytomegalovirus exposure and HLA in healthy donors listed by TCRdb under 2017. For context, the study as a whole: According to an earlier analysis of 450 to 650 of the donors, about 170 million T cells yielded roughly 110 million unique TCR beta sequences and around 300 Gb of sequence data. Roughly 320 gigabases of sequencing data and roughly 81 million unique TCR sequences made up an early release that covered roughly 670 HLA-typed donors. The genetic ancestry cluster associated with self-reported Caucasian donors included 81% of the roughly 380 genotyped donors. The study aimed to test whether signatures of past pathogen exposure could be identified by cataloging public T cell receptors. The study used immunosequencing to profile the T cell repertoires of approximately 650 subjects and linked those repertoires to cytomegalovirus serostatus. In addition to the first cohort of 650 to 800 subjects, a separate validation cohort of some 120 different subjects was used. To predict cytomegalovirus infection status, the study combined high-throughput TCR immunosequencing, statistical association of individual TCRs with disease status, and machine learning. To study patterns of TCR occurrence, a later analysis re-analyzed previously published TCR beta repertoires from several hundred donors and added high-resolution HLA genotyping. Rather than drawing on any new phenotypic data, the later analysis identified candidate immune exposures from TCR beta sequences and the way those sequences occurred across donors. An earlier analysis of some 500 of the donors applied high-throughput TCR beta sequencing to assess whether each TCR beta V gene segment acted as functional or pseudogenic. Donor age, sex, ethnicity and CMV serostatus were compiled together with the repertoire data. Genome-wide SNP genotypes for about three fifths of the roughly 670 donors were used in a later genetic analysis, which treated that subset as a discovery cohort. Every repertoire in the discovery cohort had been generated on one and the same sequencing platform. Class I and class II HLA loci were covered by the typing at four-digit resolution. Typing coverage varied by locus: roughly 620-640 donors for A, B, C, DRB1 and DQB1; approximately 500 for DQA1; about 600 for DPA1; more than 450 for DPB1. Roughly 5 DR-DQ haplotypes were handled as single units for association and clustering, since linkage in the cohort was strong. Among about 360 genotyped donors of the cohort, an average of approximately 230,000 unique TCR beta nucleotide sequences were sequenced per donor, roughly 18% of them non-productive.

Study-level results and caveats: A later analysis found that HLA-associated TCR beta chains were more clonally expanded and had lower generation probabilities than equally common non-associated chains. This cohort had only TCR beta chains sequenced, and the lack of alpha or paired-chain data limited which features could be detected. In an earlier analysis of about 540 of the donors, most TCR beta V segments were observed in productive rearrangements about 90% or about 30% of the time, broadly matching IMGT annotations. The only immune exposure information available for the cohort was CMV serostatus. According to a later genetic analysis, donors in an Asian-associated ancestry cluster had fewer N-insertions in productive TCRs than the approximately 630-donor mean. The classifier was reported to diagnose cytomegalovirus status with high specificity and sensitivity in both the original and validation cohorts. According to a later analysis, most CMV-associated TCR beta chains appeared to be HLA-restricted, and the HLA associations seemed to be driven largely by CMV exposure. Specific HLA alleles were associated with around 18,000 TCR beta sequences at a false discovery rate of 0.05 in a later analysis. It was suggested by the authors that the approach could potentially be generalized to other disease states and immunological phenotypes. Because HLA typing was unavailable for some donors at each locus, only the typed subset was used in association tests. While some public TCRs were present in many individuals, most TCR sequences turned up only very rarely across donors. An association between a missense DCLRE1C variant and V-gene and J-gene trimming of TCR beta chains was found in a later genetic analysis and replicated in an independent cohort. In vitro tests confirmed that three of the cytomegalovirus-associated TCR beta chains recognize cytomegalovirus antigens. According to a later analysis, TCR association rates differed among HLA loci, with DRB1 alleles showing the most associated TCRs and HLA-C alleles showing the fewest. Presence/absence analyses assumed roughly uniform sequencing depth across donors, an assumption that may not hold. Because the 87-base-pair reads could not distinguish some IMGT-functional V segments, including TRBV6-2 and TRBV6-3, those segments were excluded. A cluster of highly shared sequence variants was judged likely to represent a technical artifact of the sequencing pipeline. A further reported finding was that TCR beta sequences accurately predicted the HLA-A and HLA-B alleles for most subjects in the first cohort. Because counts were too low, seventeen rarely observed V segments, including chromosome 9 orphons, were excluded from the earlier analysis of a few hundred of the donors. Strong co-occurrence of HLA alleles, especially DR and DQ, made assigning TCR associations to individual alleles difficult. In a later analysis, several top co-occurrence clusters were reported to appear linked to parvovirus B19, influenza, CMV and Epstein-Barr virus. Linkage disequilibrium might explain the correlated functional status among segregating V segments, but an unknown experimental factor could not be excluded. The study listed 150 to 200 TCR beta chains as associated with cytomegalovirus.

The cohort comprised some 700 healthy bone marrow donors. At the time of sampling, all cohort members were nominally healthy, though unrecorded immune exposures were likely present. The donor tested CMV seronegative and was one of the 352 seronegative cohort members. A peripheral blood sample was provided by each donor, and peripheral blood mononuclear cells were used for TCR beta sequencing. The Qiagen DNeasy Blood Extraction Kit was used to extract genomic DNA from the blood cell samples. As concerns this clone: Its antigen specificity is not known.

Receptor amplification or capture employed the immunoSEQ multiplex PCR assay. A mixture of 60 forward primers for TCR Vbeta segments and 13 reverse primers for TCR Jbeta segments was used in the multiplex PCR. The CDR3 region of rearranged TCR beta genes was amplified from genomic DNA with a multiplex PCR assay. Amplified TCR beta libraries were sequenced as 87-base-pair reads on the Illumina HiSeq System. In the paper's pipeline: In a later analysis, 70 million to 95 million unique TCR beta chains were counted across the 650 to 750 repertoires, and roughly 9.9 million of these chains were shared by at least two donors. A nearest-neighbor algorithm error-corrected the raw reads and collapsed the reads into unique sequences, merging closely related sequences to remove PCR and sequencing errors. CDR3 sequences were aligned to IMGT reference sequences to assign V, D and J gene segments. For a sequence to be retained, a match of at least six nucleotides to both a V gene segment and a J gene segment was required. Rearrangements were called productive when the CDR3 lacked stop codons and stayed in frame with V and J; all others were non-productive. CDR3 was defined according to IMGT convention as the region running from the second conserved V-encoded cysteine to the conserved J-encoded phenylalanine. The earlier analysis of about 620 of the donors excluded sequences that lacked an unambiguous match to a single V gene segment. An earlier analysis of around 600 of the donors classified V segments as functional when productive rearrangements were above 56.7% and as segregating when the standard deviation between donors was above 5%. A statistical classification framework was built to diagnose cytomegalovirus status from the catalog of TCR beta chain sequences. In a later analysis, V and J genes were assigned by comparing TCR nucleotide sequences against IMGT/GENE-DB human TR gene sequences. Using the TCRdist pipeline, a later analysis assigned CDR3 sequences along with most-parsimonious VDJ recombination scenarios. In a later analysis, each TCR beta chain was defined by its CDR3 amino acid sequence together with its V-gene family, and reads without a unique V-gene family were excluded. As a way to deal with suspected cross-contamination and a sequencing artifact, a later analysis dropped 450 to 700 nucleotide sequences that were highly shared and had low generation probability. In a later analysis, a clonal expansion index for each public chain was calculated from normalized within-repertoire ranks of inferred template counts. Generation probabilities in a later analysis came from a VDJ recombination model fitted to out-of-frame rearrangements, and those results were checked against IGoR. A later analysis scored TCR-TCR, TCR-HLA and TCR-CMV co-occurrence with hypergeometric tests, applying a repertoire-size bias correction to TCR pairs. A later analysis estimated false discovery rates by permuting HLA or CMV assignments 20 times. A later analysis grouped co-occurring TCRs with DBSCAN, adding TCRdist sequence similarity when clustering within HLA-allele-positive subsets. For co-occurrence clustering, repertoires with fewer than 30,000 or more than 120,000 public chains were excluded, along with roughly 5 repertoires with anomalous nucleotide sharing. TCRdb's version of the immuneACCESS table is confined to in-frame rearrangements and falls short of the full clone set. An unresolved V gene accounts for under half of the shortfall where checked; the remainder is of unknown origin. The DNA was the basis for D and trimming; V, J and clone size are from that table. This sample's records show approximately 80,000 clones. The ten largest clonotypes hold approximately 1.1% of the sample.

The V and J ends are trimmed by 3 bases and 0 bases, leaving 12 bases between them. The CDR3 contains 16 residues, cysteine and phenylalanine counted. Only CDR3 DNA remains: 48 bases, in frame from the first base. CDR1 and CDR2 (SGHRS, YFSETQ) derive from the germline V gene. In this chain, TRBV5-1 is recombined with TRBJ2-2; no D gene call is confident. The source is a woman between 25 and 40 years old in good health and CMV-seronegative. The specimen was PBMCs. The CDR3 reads CASSSRSAANTGELFF. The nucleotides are TGCGCCAGCAGCTCCCGCAGTGCCGCGAACACCGGGGAGCTGTTTTTT.